The T cell receptor beta chain described here comes from a study of blood T cell repertoires in COVID-19. Study-level background: The United States, Italy and Spain were the sources of the acute and convalescent COVID-19 samples. Nucleic acid was either cDNA or gDNA, and it came from T cells, B-cell-depleted T cells, or PBMCs.

Germline V gene sequence: CDR1 SQVTM, CDR2 ANQGSEA. Trimming left V 7 bases short and J 1 base short, with 11 bases between. The CDR3 is made up of 14 amino acids. This clone was seen a few times. Generated by immunoSEQ multiplex PCR, the TCRdb table keeps only in-frame clones and is missing some. The table lists some 80,000 clones, approximately 82% of them singletons, with around 9.7% in the top ten. Source material: peripheral blood. The TCR was taken from a human donor in a cohort sampled during active COVID-19. The V and J genes are TRBV29-1 and TRBJ2-6; maybe TRBD1 (5 bases). CDR3 sequence reads: CSAIDSSGANVLTF. In DNA, the CDR3 is TGCAGCGCTATAGACAGTTCTGGGGCCAACGTCCTGACTTTC.